A selection of T cell receptor beta chains follows, all from one sample in a study of cytomegalovirus exposure and HLA in healthy donors. Profiled with immunoSEQ multiplex PCR; TCRdb holds only in-frame clones, not every one. The sample records about 120,000 clones, about 80% being singletons. The sample consisted of PBMCs. Receptor source: a woman between 40 and 50 years old in good health and CMV-seropositive. Both conserved end residues are part of each CDR3. The D gene is left open where the match is weak. The size entry is marked missing in some rows and otherwise reads once, few, many or a size class.

V gene,J gene,clone size,D gene,CDR3 protein,CDR3 DNA
TRBV10-3,TRBJ2-3,NA,NA,CAISESNLGPDTQYF,TGTGCCATCAGTGAGTCGAATCTTGGGCCAGATACGCAGTATTTT
TRBV5-6,TRBJ1-2,NA,TRBD1,CASSLEGTGGRGYTF,TGTGCCAGCAGCTTGGAAGGGACAGGGGGCCGAGGCTACACCTTC
TRBV4-2,TRBJ2-1,NA,NA,CASSQPGSKQGEQFF,TGTGCCAGCAGCCAGCCGGGGTCTAAACAGGGTGAGCAGTTCTTC
TRBV19,TRBJ2-7,NA,NA,CASSTYRDPYEQYF,TGTGCCAGTAGTACCTACAGGGACCCCTACGAGCAGTACTTC
TRBV6-1,TRBJ2-5,NA,NA,CASSALREETQYF,TGTGCCAGCAGTGCTCTCAGGGAAGAGACCCAGTACTTC
TRBV4-3,TRBJ2-1,few,NA,CASSHRQFPSGYNEQFF,TGCGCCAGCAGCCACAGACAGTTTCCGTCGGGCTACAATGAGCAGTTCTTC
TRBV5-1,TRBJ2-7,NA,TRBD1,CASSGTGATYEQYF,TGCGCCAGCTCAGGAACAGGGGCTACCTACGAGCAGTACTTC
TRBV7-9,TRBJ1-4,once,TRBD1,CSSSSSGQDDEKLFF,TGTTCCAGCAGCTCCTCGGGACAGGATGATGAAAAACTGTTTTTT
TRBV7-3,TRBJ2-1,NA,NA,CASSLTQTGEQFF,TGTGCCAGCAGCTTAACGCAGACGGGGGAGCAGTTCTTC
TRBV6-5,TRBJ1-2,NA,TRBD1,CASSPQGAWGYTF,TGTGCCAGCAGCCCACAGGGGGCGTGGGGCTACACCTTC
TRBV7-8,TRBJ1-4,NA,NA,CASSLKRTPGRESEKLFF,TGTGCCAGCAGCTTAAAACGGACCCCAGGGAGGGAGAGTGAAAAACTGTTTTTT
TRBV18,TRBJ2-2,NA,NA,CASSPLSVGELFF,TGTGCCAGCTCACCACTCTCGGTCGGGGAGCTGTTTTTT
TRBV19,TRBJ2-7,once,TRBD2,CASSIVAGVFYEQYF,TGTGCCAGTAGTATAGTAGCGGGAGTCTTCTACGAGCAGTACTTC